The 21 T cell receptor beta chains below were found in one sample sequenced in a study of blood T cell repertoires in COVID-19 (dated by TCRdb to about 2020). Libraries were built with the immunoSEQ multiplex PCR assay. Imported from immuneACCESS, the table was reduced by TCRdb to in-frame sequences with V and J called. These copies leave out some clones; in studies compared against another copy, an unresolved V gene accounts for under half, and the cause of the remainder is not known. The sample table shows around 300,000 clones, and approximately 91% are seen once. The ten largest clones add up to 1% of the sample. Sequencing was carried out using PBMCs or T cells enriched from blood (not recorded which). Receptor source: a woman aged 25-40 years who had recovered from COVID-19.

The table lists this clone with a count of one. The V gene is TRBV5-1, the J gene TRBJ1-4; 8 nucleotides agree with TRBD1. V lost 0 bases and J lost 10; bases outside the gene matches: 11. This CDR3 region has 16 residues. Germline V gene data show CDR1 as SGHRS and CDR2 as YFSETQ. In DNA, the CDR3 is TGCGCCAGCAGCTTGGAACCCGGACAGGGCTGGGGAAAACTGTTTTTT. Protein sequence: CASSLEPGQGWGKLFF.

The rearrangement joins TRBV6-4 to TRBJ2-1; 9 positions agree with TRBD2. CDR3 length: 17 amino acids. Germline lookup yields CDR1 MRHNA and CDR2 SNTAGT. With V trimmed by 4 bases and J by 4 bases, 11 bases remained unmatched. For the CDR3, the DNA is TGTGCCAGCAGTGCCAGAAGCGGGGGGCTCACTTACAATGAGCAGTTCTTC. Protein sequence: CASSARSGGLTYNEQFF.

The chain carries TRBV10-3 and TRBJ1-2, with TRBD1 as a possible D gene (5 bases). V lost 1 base to trimming and J lost 6 bases, with 15 bases between them. This CDR3 contains 15 residues. Germline lookup yields CDR1 ENHRY and CDR2 SYGVKD. CDR3 region: CAISELPPLGHGYTF. DNA of the CDR3: TGTGCCATCAGTGAGTTACCCCCGTTGGGGCATGGCTACACCTTC.

V and J are TRBV6-1 and TRBJ2-7; TRBD1 is a possible D gene (6 bases). CDR3 length equals 16 residues. CDR1 is MNHNS and CDR2 is SASEGT in the germline V gene. Between the trimmed V and J ends, which lost 4 bases and 2 bases, there was a span of 18 bases. CDR3 DNA: TGTGCCAGCAGTGGGGGCAAATTCGGGGACACCTACGAGCAGTACTTC. It encodes CASSGGKFGDTYEQYF.

The V gene is TRBV7-9, the J gene TRBJ2-5; D is unclear. CDR1 and CDR2 (germline): SEHNR, FQNEAQ (reference sequence). This CDR3 has 15 amino acids. V lost 5 bases and J lost 4, with 17 bases in between. DNA for the CDR3: TGTGCCAGCAGCCTCGCCCTCCCGGGTCTAGAGACCCAGTACTTC. It is translated as CASSLALPGLETQYF.

V and J are TRBV27 and TRBJ1-6; D remains ambiguous. From germline, CDR1 is MNHEY and CDR2 SMNVEV (reference sequence). Trimming pared 0 bases from V and 10 bases from J, leaving 13 bases between. The CDR3 is made up of 15 amino acids. DNA for the CDR3: TGTGCCAGCAGTTTATCGGCGGGTAGCGTATCACCCCTCCACTTT. Protein product: CASSLSAGSVSPLHF.

The rearrangement joins TRBV5-1 to TRBJ2-7, with D perhaps matching TRBD1 (6 bases). V lost 0 bases and J lost 3, with 10 bases in between. CDR3 length equals 14 residues. Germline CDR1 SGHRS, CDR2 YFSETQ. In DNA form, the CDR3 reads TGCGCCAGCAGCTTGGACAGGGTCGTCTACGAGCAGTACTTC. This encodes CASSLDRVVYEQYF. Based on the CDR3 plus reference TRBV5-1 and TRBJ2-7, the full variable domain is KAGVTQTPRYLIKTRGQQVTLSCSPISGHRSVSWYQQTPGQGLQFLFEYFSETQRNKGNFPGRFSGRQFSNSRSEMNVSTLELGDSALYLCASSLDRVVYEQYFGPGTRLTVT.

The V call is TRBV2, the J call TRBJ1-2, with D hard to call. The germline V gene has CDR1 SNHLY and CDR2 FYNNEI. V was clipped by 6 bases and J by 4 bases, with 6 bases between them. The CDR3 runs 11 residues. The CDR3 reads CASRVSYGYTF. In DNA form, the CDR3 reads TGTGCCAGCAGAGTCAGCTATGGCTACACCTTC.

This clone was detected a few times. The chain has TRBV9 and TRBJ2-1, with TRBD1 matching 9 bases. CDR3 length: 14 residues. J gave up 9 bases and V 1 base, and 5 bases lay outside the gene matches. Germline-derived CDR1 and CDR2 are SGDLS and YYNGEE. Here the CDR3 reads CASSVKDRGAEQFF. The CDR3 DNA reads TGTGCCAGCAGCGTAAAGGACAGGGGTGCTGAGCAGTTCTTC.

The genes are TRBV7-9 and TRBJ2-3; TRBD2 matches at 9 bases. In germline, CDR1 is SEHNR, CDR2 FQNEAQ (reference sequence). The junction had 8 bases not matched to a gene; V was cut back by 1 base and J by 0 bases. The CDR3 runs to 18 residues. The CDR3 loop is CASSLEGGGAASTDTQYF. CDR3 nucleotide sequence: TGTGCCAGCAGCTTAGAGGGCGGGGGGGCCGCTAGCACAGATACGCAGTATTTT. The full variable domain, its missing parts supplied by reference TRBV7-9 and TRBJ2-3, is DTGVSQNPRHKITKRGQNVTFRCDPISEHNRLYWYRQTLGQGPEFLTYFQNEAQLEKSRLLSDRFSAERPKGSFSTLEIQRTEQGDSAMYLCASSLEGGGAASTDTQYFGPGTRLTVL.

CDR3 sequence (DNA): TGTGCCAGCTCAGCACTCCCCGGGCAGGGGGAGACAGATACGCAGTATTTT. Its protein product is CASSALPGQGETDTQYF. This chain joins TRBV18 and TRBJ2-3, with 7 bases fitting TRBD1. CDR1 and CDR2 from the germline V gene are KGHSH and LQKENI. After removal of 5 bases from V and 3 bases from J, the junction contained 14 bases not matched to a gene. CDR3 length: 17 residues. Full variable domain (rest looked up from reference TRBV18 and TRBJ2-3): NAGVMQNPRHLVRRRGQEARLRCSPMKGHSHVYWYRQLPEEGLKFMVYLQKENIIDESGMPKERFSAEFPKEGPSILRIQQVVRGDSAAYFCASSALPGQGETDTQYFGPGTRLTVL.

This chain uses TRBV27 with TRBJ2-1; tentative D call: TRBD1 (6 bases). There are 14 residues in the CDR3. V was trimmed by 8 bases and J by 3 bases, leaving 14 bases between them. CDR1 is MNHEY, CDR2 SMNVEV, per germline (reference sequence). The DNA of the CDR3 is TGTGCCAGCGCTTCCGGGACATTCTACAATGAGCAGTTCTTC. Amino acids: CASASGTFYNEQFF.

V usage is TRBV24-1 and J usage is TRBJ1-2; weak D call: TRBD1 (6 bases). Germline CDR1 is KGHDR and CDR2 is SFDVKD. V was clipped by 4 bases and J by 6 bases, with 14 bases between them. The CDR3 extends over 14 amino acids. CDR3 sequence reads: CATSDPRQENGYTF. The CDR3 DNA sequence: TGTGCCACCAGTGACCCTCGACAGGAAAATGGCTACACCTTC.

The rearrangement links TRBV30 to TRBJ1-1; the D is unclear. With 0 bases removed from V and 5 bases from J, the gap between germline ends came to 13 bases. The CDR3 is 14 amino acids. CDR1 GTSNPN and CDR2 SVGIG come from the germline V gene (reference sequence). The CDR3 loop reads CAWSVMGGSTEAFF. The CDR3 region has the DNA TGTGCCTGGAGTGTCATGGGAGGGAGTACTGAAGCTTTCTTT.

This clone was recorded once. Additional DNA sequences in this sample encode the identical CDR3. The chain links TRBV11-2 to TRBJ1-4; TRBD1 matches at 8 bases. This CDR3 has 16 residues. Looked up from germline, CDR1 is SGHAT and CDR2 is FQNNGV. V lost 3 bases, J lost 0 bases, and 3 bases stayed unmatched. CDR3 nucleotides: TGTGCCAGCAGCTTGGACAGGGCCGCAACTAATGAAAAACTGTTTTTT. Its protein is CASSLDRAATNEKLFF.

The chain links TRBV19 to TRBJ1-2; the D gene is possibly TRBD1 (5 bases). There are 13 residues in the CDR3. V lost 8 bases, J lost 4 bases, and 14 bases lay in between. Germline V lookup: CDR1 LNHDA, CDR2 SQIVND (reference sequence). The CDR3 DNA follows: TGTGCCAGTTCTCCTGCTGGGGCCTATGGCTACACCTTC. Protein: CASSPAGAYGYTF.

The V gene is TRBV11-2, the J gene TRBJ2-5, with 10 bases fitting TRBD2. The CDR3 loop spans 15 amino acids. The germline V gene encodes CDR1 SGHAT and CDR2 FQNNGV. Trimming cost V 4 bases and J 0 bases; bases outside gene matches: 2. CDR3 sequence reads: CASSYTSGNQETQYF. The CDR3 coding sequence is TGTGCCAGCAGCTATACTAGCGGGAACCAAGAGACCCAGTACTTC. The full variable domain, its missing parts supplied by reference TRBV11-2 and TRBJ2-5, is EAGVAQSPRYKIIEKRQSVAFWCNPISGHATLYWYQQILGQGPKLLIQFQNNGVVDDSQLPKDRFSAERLKGVDSTLKIQPAKLEDSAVYLCASSYTSGNQETQYFGPGTRLLVL.

The chain employs TRBV28 and TRBJ1-2; D remains ambiguous. Per the germline V gene, CDR1 is MDHEN and CDR2 is SYDVKM. The CDR3 length is 12 residues. The V end lost 3 bases, the J end lost 6 bases, and 8 bases lay between the germline ends. The CDR3 nucleotides are TGTGCCAGCAGTTTCATCTACGATGGCTACACCTTC. The encoded protein is CASSFIYDGYTF.

The chain couples TRBV10-2 to TRBJ1-4; D ambiguous. CDR1 and CDR2 (germline): WSHSY, SAAADI. The CDR3 spans 15 residues. The V and J ends lost 3 bases and 3 bases respectively, with 11 bases between them. The CDR3 bases are TGCGCCAGCAGTGACAGAGACTTAGCTAATGAAAAACTGTTTTTT. Its translation: CASSDRDLANEKLFF.

The chain couples TRBV6-6 to TRBJ1-1; D possibly corresponds to TRBD1 (5 bases). CDR1 and CDR2 from the germline V gene are MNHNY and SVGAGI (reference sequence). The CDR3 length is 13 residues. V lost 6 bases, J lost 7 bases, and 15 bases lay in between. This CDR3 is CASSHGSDSEAFF. CDR3 coding DNA: TGTGCCAGCAGCCACGGATCCGACAGTGAAGCTTTCTTT.

The chain joins TRBV5-6 to TRBJ2-5; D may be TRBD1 (6 bases). This CDR3 is 15 amino acids long. Germline V gene lookup returns CDR1 SGHDT and CDR2 YYEEEE. V lost 1 base to trimming and J lost 3 bases, with 13 bases between them. The CDR3: CASSLLTRTEETQYF. The CDR3 DNA reads as TGTGCCAGCAGCTTGTTAACCCGGACAGAAGAGACCCAGTACTTC.